Following are 32 T cell receptor beta chains from one sample sequenced in a study of early T cells in non-severe SARS-CoV-2 infection. Each CDR3 protein is one row after TCRdb ran MiXCR on the 5' RACE reads. Of tens of thousands of distinct CDR3 sequences listed, approximately 5.2% are singletons. Specimen: whole blood. Receptors were obtained from an adult who was a healthcare worker with PCR-confirmed SARS-CoV-2 infection or an uninfected control (not recorded which).

There are many counts of this clonotype. J is TRBJ2-1 and V is TRBV29-1; D gene unclear. CDR1 and CDR2 (germline): SQVTM, ANQGSEA. Trimming took off 4 bases at V and 5 bases at J, with 12 bases between the two ends. The CDR3 has 13 residues. CDR3 sequence: CSVASRQNNEQFF. The DNA for the CDR3 is TGCAGCGTTGCAAGCAGGCAGAACAATGAGCAGTTCTTC.

This clonotype was detected only a few times. The chain couples TRBV7-6 to TRBJ1-4; D gene ambiguous. V was clipped by 2 bases and J by 0 bases, with 7 bases between them. CDR3 size: 15 residues. Germline V gene data show CDR1 as SGHVS and CDR2 as FNYEAQ. The CDR3 bases are TGTGCCAGCAGCTTAAGAACAGCAACTAATGAAAAACTGTTTTTT. Its translation: CASSLRTATNEKLFF.

The gene calls are TRBV20-1 and TRBJ2-1; 12 bases agree with TRBD2. The CDR3 covers 15 residues. Losses at the gene ends were 2 bases for V and 7 bases for J; bases not matched to a gene: 6. Germline CDR1 DFQATT, CDR2 SNEGSKA (reference sequence). In DNA form, the CDR3 reads TGCAGTGCTAGAAGTCGACTAGCGGGAGTAAATGAGCAGTTCTTC. Residues: CSARSRLAGVNEQFF.

J is TRBJ2-7 and V is TRBV18; D is unresolved. The CDR3 contains 16 residues. Germline values: CDR1 KGHSH, CDR2 LQKENI. Trimming took 3 bases from V and 1 from J, leaving 16 bases between them. The CDR3 is CASSPTKNIKSYEQYF. The CDR3 nucleotides read TGTGCCAGCTCACCTACCAAGAACATAAAGTCCTACGAGCAGTACTTC.

This clonotype occurred many times. V is TRBV29-1 and J is TRBJ2-1, with D possibly TRBD2 on 5 matching bases. The CDR3 loop spans 11 amino acids. V was clipped by 7 bases and J by 8 bases, with 12 bases between them. CDR1 and CDR2 (germline): SQVTM, ANQGSEA. The CDR3 sequence is CSAPTSYEQFF. The CDR3 DNA sequence: TGCAGCGCACCTACTAGTTATGAGCAGTTCTTC.

This clonotype occurred many times. V gene TRBV7-3 combines with J gene TRBJ2-5, with D perhaps TRBD2 (5 bases). V was shortened by 3 bases and J by 6 bases, with 11 bases between the two germline ends. CDR1 and CDR2 (germline): SGHTA, FQGTGA. The CDR3 consists of 13 residues. The CDR3 DNA follows: TGTGCCAGCAGCTTGGGTTCCGGGAAGACCCAGTACTTC. Translated: CASSLGSGKTQYF.

V is TRBV20-1 and J is TRBJ1-1; 7 bases line up with TRBD1. The length of the CDR3 is 15 residues. V shed 5 bases and J 2 bases; nucleotides not matched to a gene: 11. Germline lookup yields CDR1 DFQATT and CDR2 SNEGSKA (reference sequence). Written as DNA, the CDR3 is TGCAGTGCTGGGCCTAGGGGGCAAGGAAACACTGAAGCTTTCTTT. Translating it yields CSAGPRGQGNTEAFF.

This clonotype was seen many times. The chain carries TRBV7-6 and TRBJ2-1; TRBD1 agrees at 7 bases. CDR1 SGHVS and CDR2 FNYEAQ come from the germline V gene. There are 17 residues in the CDR3. J gave up 1 base and V 5 bases, and 11 bases lay outside the gene matches. The CDR3 coding sequence is TGTGCCAGCAGCCCGGGGAAGGGGGCGTTTTCCTACAATGAGCAGTTCTTC. It codes for CASSPGKGAFSYNEQFF.

A remark on this clonotype: At one of its ends the junction is not consistent with the germline gene, which may arise from a read error. The chain carries TRBV11-2 and TRBJ2-4, with 7 bases matching TRBD2. CDR1 is SGHAT and CDR2 is FQNNGV in the germline V gene. The CDR3 spans 15 residues. The CDR3 spells CVSRPAGLAKNIQYF. As DNA, the CDR3 is TGTGTCAGCAGACCAGCGGGACTAGCCAAAAACATTCAGTACTTC.

The rearrangement joins TRBV7-2 to TRBJ1-1, with no clear D. Between the trimmed V and J ends, which lost 4 bases and 0 bases, there was a span of 6 bases. Germline V gene lookup returns CDR1 SGHTA and CDR2 FQGNSA. The CDR3 length is 13 residues. The CDR3 sequence: CASSSSMNTEAFF. CDR3 in DNA: TGTGCCAGCAGCTCAAGCATGAACACTGAAGCTTTCTTT.

This clonotype was seen ten or more times. This chain connects TRBV4-3 to TRBJ2-5; 8 bases align to TRBD2. The V gene's germline CDR1 is LGHNA and CDR2 YSLEER. Trimming cost V 4 bases and J 5 bases; bases outside gene matches: 12. CDR3 length: 16 amino acids. The CDR3, as DNA: TGCGCCAGCAGCCCCTCCCCCAGCGGGAGTGGGGAGACCCAGTACTTC. Residues: CASSPSPSGSGETQYF.

This clonotype was detected many times. The V and J genes are TRBV3-1 and TRBJ2-7; possibly TRBD1 for D (5 bases). CDR1 and CDR2 (germline): LGHDT, YNNKEL (reference sequence). The V end was cut by 3 bases, the J end by 6 bases, with 9 bases between. CDR3 length: 12 amino acids. The CDR3: CASSQQGGEQYF. The CDR3 coding sequence is TGTGCCAGCAGCCAGCAGGGCGGCGAGCAGTACTTC.

This clonotype was found many times. The gene calls are TRBV6-5 and TRBJ2-7; 8 nucleotides agree with TRBD1. Germline trimming cut 5 bases from V and 5 bases from J; bases unmatched to any gene: 11. This CDR3 comprises 15 residues. Germline V gene lookup returns CDR1 MNHEY and CDR2 SVGAGI. Written as DNA, the CDR3 is TGTGCCAGCAGTGCCGGACAGGGTATATCCCACGAGCAGTACTTC. Translation: CASSAGQGISHEQYF.

Many counts were recorded for this clonotype. Sequence at one end of the junction differs from germline and may be a read error. The chain joins TRBV11-2 to TRBJ2-7; 10 nucleotides agree with TRBD2. The CDR3 has 15 amino acids. Germline V gene sequence: CDR1 SGHAT, CDR2 FQNNGV. The CDR3 coding sequence is TGTACCAGCGCGGTAGCGGGAGGCCCCGCCTACGAGCAGTACTTC. Protein sequence: CTSAVAGGPAYEQYF.

The chain uses TRBV19 and TRBJ2-5; 8 bases are a match to TRBD2. Trimming removed 2 bases from V and 5 bases from J; junction bases left unmatched: 7. The CDR3 is 15 amino acids. In germline, CDR1 is LNHDA, CDR2 SQIVND (reference sequence). The CDR3 coding sequence is TGTGCCAGTAGTATAAGGAGCGGGAGTTCGGAGACCCAGTACTTC. Its translation is CASSIRSGSSETQYF. The full variable domain, with the rest looked up from reference TRBV19 and TRBJ2-5, is DGGITQSPKYLFRKEGQNVTLSCEQNLNHDAMYWYRQDPGQGLRLIYYSQIVNDFQKGDIAEGYSVSREKKESFPLTVTSAQKNPTAFYLCASSIRSGSSETQYFGPGTRLLVL.

This clonotype was seen a few times. The chain combines TRBV9 with TRBJ1-4, with D hard to call. V was shortened by 2 bases and J by 5 bases, with 13 bases between the two germline ends. The length of the CDR3 is 15 residues. Germline V gene sequence: CDR1 SGDLS, CDR2 YYNGEE. CDR3 residues: CASSVRPEGNEKLFF. CDR3 DNA: TGTGCCAGCAGCGTTAGGCCAGAAGGAAATGAAAAACTGTTTTTT. Filled out from reference TRBV9 and TRBJ1-4, the complete variable domain reads DSGVTQTPKHLITATGQRVTLRCSPRSGDLSVYWYQQSLDQGLQFLIQYYNGEERAKGNILERFSAQQFPDLHSELNLSSLELGDSALYFCASSVRPEGNEKLFFGSGTQLSVL.

This clonotype appeared many times. The J gene is TRBJ2-7, the V gene TRBV20-1, with D unresolved. Trimming stripped 7 bases from V and 4 bases from J, with 14 bases between. From germline, CDR1 is DFQATT and CDR2 SNEGSKA (reference sequence). The CDR3 is made up of 12 amino acids. The CDR3 region has the DNA TGCAGTGGGAGAGGCAGAATTTACGAGCAGTACTTC. Protein: CSGRGRIYEQYF.

This chain connects TRBV5-4 to TRBJ2-5; TRBD1 is a possible D gene (5 bases). This CDR3 contains 15 residues. Germline CDR1 reads SGHNT; CDR2 reads YYREEE (reference sequence). V lost 4 bases and J 1 base, leaving 14 bases between the germline ends. The CDR3 here is CASSNMRTTQETQYF. CDR3 nucleotides: TGTGCCAGCAGCAATATGCGGACAACCCAAGAGACCCAGTACTTC.

This clonotype came up many times. V and J are TRBV20-1 and TRBJ1-6, with 8 bases lining up with TRBD1. The V gene end was trimmed by 3 bases and the J gene end by 12 bases; junction bases not matched to a gene: 7. This CDR3 is 13 amino acids long. The germline CDR1 and CDR2 sequences are DFQATT and SNEGSKA (reference sequence). CDR3 in amino acids: CSARTGESKPLHF. The CDR3 bases are TGCAGTGCTAGGACAGGGGAATCGAAACCCCTCCACTTT.

The table lists this clonotype with many counts. V is TRBV9 and J is TRBJ2-3, with D perhaps matching TRBD2 (5 bases). The CDR3 length is 16 residues. Germline loops: CDR1 SGDLS, CDR2 YYNGEE. The V and J ends lost 0 bases and 0 bases respectively, with 11 bases between them. The CDR3 loop reads CASSVASTASTDTQYF. In DNA form, the CDR3 reads TGTGCCAGCAGCGTAGCTAGCACCGCTAGCACAGATACGCAGTATTTT.

The chain carries TRBV7-2 and TRBJ1-3, with 9 bases that match TRBD1. Germline CDR1 SGHTA, CDR2 FQGNSA. This CDR3 comprises 19 residues. With V trimmed by 6 bases and J by 4 bases, 19 bases remained unmatched. CDR3 in DNA: TGTGCCAGCAGGCTCTGGGCCGATCCGGGACAGGGATCCGGAAACACCATATATTTT. Its translation is CASRLWADPGQGSGNTIYF.

This clonotype was counted ten times or more. V is TRBV27 and J is TRBJ1-6; 7 bases align to TRBD1. V trimming: 3 bases; J trimming: 10 bases; junction bases outside the gene matches: 9. CDR1 is MNHEY and CDR2 is SMNVEV in the germline V gene (reference sequence). This CDR3 has 15 residues. CDR3 bases: TGTGCCAGCAGTTTCTCGACAGGGTCTAACTCACCCCTCCACTTT. It is translated as CASSFSTGSNSPLHF.

This clonotype was counted between two and nine times. CDR3 residues: CASSSLAVPFF. In DNA, the CDR3 is TGTGCCAGCAGCTCCCTAGCGGTCCCGTTCTTC. This rearrangement joins TRBV11-2 to TRBJ2-1; 7 bases are a match to TRBD2. This CDR3 is 11 amino acids long. The J segment lost 15 bases and the V segment lost 4 bases, leaving 6 bases of the junction unmatched. Germline CDR1 is SGHAT and CDR2 is FQNNGV. The full variable domain, with the rest looked up from reference TRBV11-2 and TRBJ2-1, is EAGVAQSPRYKIIEKRQSVAFWCNPISGHATLYWYQQILGQGPKLLIQFQNNGVVDDSQLPKDRFSAERLKGVDSTLKIQPAKLEDSAVYLCASSSLAVPFFGPGTRLTVL.

This clonotype was counted at least ten times. The chain uses TRBV9 and TRBJ1-3; tentative D call: TRBD1 (6 bases). V was trimmed by 3 bases and J by 0 bases, leaving 16 bases between them. CDR3 length equals 17 residues. Germline V lookup: CDR1 SGDLS, CDR2 YYNGEE. The chain's CDR3 is CASSATGTKSSGNTIYF. In DNA form, the CDR3 reads TGTGCCAGCAGCGCAACCGGGACAAAGAGCTCTGGAAACACCATATATTTT.

This clonotype showed up just a few times. The V gene is TRBV25-1, the J gene TRBJ2-3; D is uncertain. Trimming took 1 base from V and 1 from J, leaving 12 bases between them. The CDR3 has 16 amino acids. Germline CDR1 is MGHDK and CDR2 is SYGVNS. CDR3 nucleotide sequence: TGTGCCAGCAGTGAATTTGGCAGCCTACGCACAGATACGCAGTATTTT. It encodes CASSEFGSLRTDTQYF.

This clonotype was observed at least ten times. The chain uses TRBV6-5 and TRBJ1-1; no clear D. The germline V gene encodes CDR1 MNHEY and CDR2 SVGAGI. The CDR3 has 13 amino acids. V lost 7 bases to trimming and J lost 2 bases, with 11 bases between them. The CDR3 protein is CASNLGPNTEAFF. CDR3 nucleotide sequence: TGTGCCAGCAACCTAGGACCTAACACTGAAGCTTTCTTT.

This clonotype was counted many times. This chain links TRBV10-3 with TRBJ2-1; D is ambiguous. V lost 3 bases and J 5 bases, leaving 11 bases between the germline ends. Germline loops: CDR1 ENHRY, CDR2 SYGVKD. The length of the CDR3 is 14 residues. CDR3 region: CAISDWRQDNEQFF. In DNA form, the CDR3 reads TGTGCCATCAGTGATTGGCGTCAGGACAATGAGCAGTTCTTC.

This clonotype was seen repeatedly, ten times or more. V and J are TRBV7-3 and TRBJ2-2; D remains unclear. Trimming shortened V by 0 bases and J by 8 bases, and 7 bases separated the two germline ends. This CDR3 has 13 residues. Germline V gene data show CDR1 as SGHTA and CDR2 as FQGTGA. The CDR3 DNA follows: TGTGCCAGCAGCTTAACGTTCCCTGGGGAGCTGTTTTTT. Amino acids: CASSLTFPGELFF.

This clonotype was picked up a small number of times. The chain recombines TRBV5-1 with TRBJ1-6; TRBD1 is a possible D gene (5 bases). Trimming removed 2 bases at V and 7 bases at J, with 10 bases between. The CDR3 consists of 14 residues. CDR1 is SGHRS, CDR2 YFSETQ, per germline. The CDR3 here is CASSLDAGNSPLHF. In DNA form, the CDR3 reads TGCGCCAGCAGCTTAGACGCAGGGAATTCACCCCTCCACTTT. The entire variable domain, with the rest obtained from reference TRBV5-1 and TRBJ1-6, is as follows: KAGVTQTPRYLIKTRGQQVTLSCSPISGHRSVSWYQQTPGQGLQFLFEYFSETQRNKGNFPGRFSGRQFSNSRSEMNVSTLELGDSALYLCASSLDAGNSPLHFGNGTRLTVT.

This clonotype was picked up many times. The rearrangement joins TRBV7-2 to TRBJ2-1; the D call may be TRBD1 or TRBD2 (5 bases each). The V gene lost 4 bases and the J gene lost 4 bases, with 14 bases spanning the gap. CDR3 length: 15 residues. Looked up from germline, CDR1 is SGHTA and CDR2 is FQGNSA. The CDR3 sequence is CASSSSGARYNEQFF. The CDR3 region has the DNA TGTGCCAGCAGCTCGTCCGGGGCCCGATACAATGAGCAGTTCTTC.

The chain combines TRBV28 with TRBJ1-4; no reliable D call. Per the germline V gene, CDR1 is MDHEN and CDR2 is SYDVKM. The ends were cut back, 5 bases at V and 0 bases at J, with 25 bases in the middle. The CDR3 has 20 residues. CDR3 DNA sequence: TGTGCCAGCAGTCCCCGGGGAATAGTATCTCTCATTGCAACTAATGAAAAACTGTTTTTT. Translating gives CASSPRGIVSLIATNEKLFF.

V is TRBV11-2 and J is TRBJ2-7; 9 bases line up with TRBD1. Trimming took 4 bases from V and 7 from J; bases not matched to a gene: 8. Germline loops: CDR1 SGHAT, CDR2 FQNNGV. CDR3 length equals 14 residues. The CDR3 bases are TGTGCCAGCAGCTCACTAAAACAGGGGGCGGAGCAGTACTTC. Its translation: CASSSLKQGAEQYF.